These 5 T cell receptor beta chains were all obtained from the same sample, sequenced in a study of response to subunit inactivated influenza vaccine (dated by TCRdb to 2017 to 2018). The library was generated by RT-PCR. The sequencer was an Illumina HiSeq 2500. Using fastp at Q25 and MiXCR, TCRdb reprocessed the public reads and kept productive beta chains. CDR3 protein sequences are deduplicated, and each keeps its most common genes and DNA. Within this sample are 500,000 or so distinct CDR3 sequences, with more than 15% of them counted one time only. The ten largest account for 3% of the sample. The source material was CD4+ T cells sorted from PBMCs, sampled around 2 years after vaccination. The receptor source for this set is a man aged 50-75 years who received an inactivated influenza vaccine. Donor details come from another sample of the same person, matched by shared clones.

In its sample, this clonotype was seen a few times. The CDR3 nucleotides are TGTGCCAGCCGGATCCCTGGGGCCAACGTCCTGACTTTC. It is translated as CASRIPGANVLTF. This chain links TRBV12-3 or TRBV12-4 with TRBJ2-6; no reliable D call. The CDR3 extends over 13 amino acids. V gave up 8 bases and J gave up 2 bases, with 7 bases separating them.

This clonotype occurred a few times. V is TRBV24-1 and J is TRBJ2-3; 9 bases are shared with TRBD1. Germline values: CDR1 KGHDR, CDR2 SFDVKD. The CDR3 extends over 16 amino acids. With 3 bases clipped from V and 2 bases from J, the junction kept 5 bases outside the gene matches. The DNA for the CDR3 is TGTGCCACCAGTGATACTGGGACAGGGACCACAGATACGCAGTATTTT. This gives the protein CATSDTGTGTTDTQYF.

This clonotype was seen ten or more times. The genes are TRBV7-7 and TRBJ1-2; 9 bases fit TRBD1. The CDR3 is made up of 16 amino acids. Germline V gene sequence: CDR1 SSHAT, CDR2 FNYEAQ (reference sequence). Trimming removed 3 bases from V and 1 base from J; junction bases left unmatched: 6. DNA for the CDR3: TGTGCCAGCAGCTTGGACAGGGGCGAGGATAACTATGGCTACACCTTC. It codes for CASSLDRGEDNYGYTF.

This sequence joins TRBV11-1 and TRBJ2-4; 14 bases are shared with TRBD2. V was clipped by 4 bases and J by 3 bases; unmatched bases: 8. The CDR3 is 18 amino acids. Germline V gives CDR1 SGHAT, CDR2 FQDESV (reference sequence). In nucleotides, the CDR3 is TGTGCCAGCAGCTCTGGACTAGCGGGGGGCAACAGCAAAAACATTCAGTACTTC. It codes for CASSSGLAGGNSKNIQYF.

This clonotype was seen repeatedly, ten times or more. The chain joins TRBV5-5 to TRBJ2-2; no clear D gene. Germline lookup yields CDR1 SGHKS and CDR2 YYEKEE (reference sequence). The CDR3 is 15 residues long. V was pared by 0 bases and J by 0 bases, with 6 bases between. The CDR3 reads CASSLGSTNTGELFF. The CDR3, as DNA: TGTGCCAGCAGCTTGGGGTCGACGAACACCGGGGAGCTGTTTTTT. Based on the CDR3 plus reference TRBV5-5 and TRBJ2-2, the full variable domain is DAGVTQSPTHLIKTRGQQVTLRCSPISGHKSVSWYQQVLGQGPQFIFQYYEKEERGRGNFPDRFSARQFPNYSSELNVNALLLGDSALYLCASSLGSTNTGELFFGEGSRLTVL.